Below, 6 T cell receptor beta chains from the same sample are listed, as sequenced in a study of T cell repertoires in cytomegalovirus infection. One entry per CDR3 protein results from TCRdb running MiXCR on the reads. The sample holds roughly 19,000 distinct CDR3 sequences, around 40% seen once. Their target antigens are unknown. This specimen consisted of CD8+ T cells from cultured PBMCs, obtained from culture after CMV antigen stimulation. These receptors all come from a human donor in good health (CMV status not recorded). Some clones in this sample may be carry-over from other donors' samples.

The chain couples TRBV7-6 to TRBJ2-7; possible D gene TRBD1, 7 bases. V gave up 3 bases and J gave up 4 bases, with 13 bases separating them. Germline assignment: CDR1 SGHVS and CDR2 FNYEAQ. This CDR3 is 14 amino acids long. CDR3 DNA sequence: TGTGCCAGCAGCTTTGACCCAGGGGGGTACGAGCAGTACTTC. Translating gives CASSFDPGGYEQYF.

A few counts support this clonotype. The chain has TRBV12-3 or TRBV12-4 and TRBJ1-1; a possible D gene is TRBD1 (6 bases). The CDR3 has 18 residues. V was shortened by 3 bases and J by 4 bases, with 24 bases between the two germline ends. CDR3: CASSLRDPGARVGTEAFF. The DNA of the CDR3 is TGTGCCAGCAGTTTGAGGGACCCGGGGGCACGAGTGGGCACTGAAGCTTTCTTT.

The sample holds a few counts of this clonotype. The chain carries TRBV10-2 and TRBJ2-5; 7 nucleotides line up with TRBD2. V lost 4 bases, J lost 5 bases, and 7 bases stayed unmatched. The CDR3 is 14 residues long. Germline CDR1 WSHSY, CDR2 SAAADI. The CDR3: CASSVSGEGETQYF. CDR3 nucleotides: TGCGCCAGCAGTGTGAGCGGGGAGGGGGAGACCCAGTACTTC.

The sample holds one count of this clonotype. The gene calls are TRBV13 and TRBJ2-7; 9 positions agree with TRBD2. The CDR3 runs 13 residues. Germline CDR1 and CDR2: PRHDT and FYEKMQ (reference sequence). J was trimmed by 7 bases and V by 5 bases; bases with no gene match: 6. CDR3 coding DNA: TGTGCCAGCAGCCCGGGGACTAGCAAAGAGCAGTACTTC. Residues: CASSPGTSKEQYF.

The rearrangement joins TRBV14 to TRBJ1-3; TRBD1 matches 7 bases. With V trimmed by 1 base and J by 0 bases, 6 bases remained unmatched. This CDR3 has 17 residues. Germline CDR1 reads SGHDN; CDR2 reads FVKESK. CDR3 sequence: CASSQVAGGSSGNTIYF. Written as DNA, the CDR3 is TGTGCCAGCAGCCAAGTGGCAGGGGGAAGCTCTGGAAACACCATATATTTT. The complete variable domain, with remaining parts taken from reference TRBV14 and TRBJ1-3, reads EAGVTQFPSHSVIEKGQTVTLRCDPISGHDNLYWYRRVMGKEIKFLLHFVKESKQDESGMPNNRFLAERTGGTYSTLKVQPAELEDSGVYFCASSQVAGGSSGNTIYFGEGSWLTVV.

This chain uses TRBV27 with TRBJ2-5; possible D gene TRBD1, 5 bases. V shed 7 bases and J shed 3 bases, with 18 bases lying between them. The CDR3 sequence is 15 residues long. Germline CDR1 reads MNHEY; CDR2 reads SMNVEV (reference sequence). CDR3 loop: CASTPLQGSEETQYF. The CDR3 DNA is TGTGCCAGCACCCCCCTCCAGGGATCGGAAGAGACCCAGTACTTC.